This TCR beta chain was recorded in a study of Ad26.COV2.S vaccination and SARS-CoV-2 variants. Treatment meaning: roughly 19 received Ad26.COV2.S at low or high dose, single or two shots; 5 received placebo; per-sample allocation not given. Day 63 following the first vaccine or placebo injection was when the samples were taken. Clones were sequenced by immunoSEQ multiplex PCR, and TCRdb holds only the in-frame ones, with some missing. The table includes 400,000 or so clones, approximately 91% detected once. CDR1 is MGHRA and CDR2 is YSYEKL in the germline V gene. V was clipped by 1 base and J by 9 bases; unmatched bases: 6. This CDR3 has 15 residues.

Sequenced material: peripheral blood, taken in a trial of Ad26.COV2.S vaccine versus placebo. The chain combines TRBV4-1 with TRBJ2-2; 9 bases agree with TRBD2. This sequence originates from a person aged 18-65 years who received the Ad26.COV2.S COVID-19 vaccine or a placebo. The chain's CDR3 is CASSQGLAGPRELFF. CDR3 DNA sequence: TGCGCCAGCAGCCAAGGGCTAGCGGGACCTCGGGAGCTGTTTTTT.